These 19 T cell receptor beta chains were sequenced from one sample in a study of identical twins (dated by TCRdb to the mid-2010s). The library was built by means of 5' RACE. TCRdb names Illumina HiSeq 2000 as the instrument used. TCRdb reran the public reads through fastp at Q25 and MiXCR, keeping productive beta chains. When rows share a CDR3 protein, they turn into one entry using the most common DNA and genes. In all, the sample holds approximately 500,000 distinct CDR3 sequences, and 13% to 15% of those were seen once. Roughly 0.42% of the sample is taken by the ten largest. The data were also submitted as part of a second study, on yellow fever vaccine responses in identical twins.

Sequencing input: CD4+ T cells sorted from blood. The origin of the receptors is a woman in her late teens or twenties in good health.

This clonotype showed up just a few times. This rearrangement joins TRBV6-1 to TRBJ1-1; D uncertain. The V gene lost 7 bases and the J gene lost 0 bases, with 12 bases spanning the gap. The CDR3 has 14 amino acids. The germline CDR1 and CDR2 sequences are MNHNS and SASEGT. CDR3 loop: CASTLGEMNTEAFF. The CDR3 DNA is TGTGCCAGCACCCTCGGGGAGATGAACACTGAAGCTTTCTTT.

The table lists this clonotype with many counts. This chain connects TRBV27 to TRBJ1-1; D is uncertain. CDR1 and CDR2 from the germline V gene are MNHEY and SMNVEV (reference sequence). The germline V and J ends were trimmed by 10 bases and 0 bases, with 21 bases remaining between them. The CDR3 length is 16 residues. The CDR3 nucleotides read TGTGCCATTAAGGCGTCGGGAAGAGGGATGAACACTGAAGCTTTCTTT. Protein product: CAIKASGRGMNTEAFF.

The chain couples TRBV19 to TRBJ2-3; 7 bases match TRBD2. The CDR3 extends over 16 amino acids. Germline V gene data show CDR1 as LNHDA and CDR2 as SQIVND (reference sequence). Trimming removed 5 bases from V and 2 bases from J; junction bases left unmatched: 10. The CDR3 protein is CASSASRAGFTDTQYF. As DNA, the CDR3 is TGTGCCAGTAGTGCCTCTAGAGCGGGATTCACAGATACGCAGTATTTT.

The chain has TRBV20-1 and TRBJ2-1; 13 positions agree with TRBD2. This CDR3 comprises 17 residues. CDR1 and CDR2 (germline): DFQATT, SNEGSKA (reference sequence). With V trimmed by 6 bases and J by 0 bases, 8 bases remained unmatched. CDR3 nucleotide sequence: TGCAGTGCAAGGACTAGCGGGGGAAAAAGCTCCTACAATGAGCAGTTCTTC. Translated: CSARTSGGKSSYNEQFF.

This clonotype was observed a few times. V and J are TRBV14 and TRBJ2-1; 7 nucleotides match TRBD2. V lost 0 bases to trimming and J lost 2 bases; unmatched junction nucleotides: 4. This CDR3 has 16 amino acids. The germline CDR1 and CDR2 sequences are SGHDN and FVKESK. CDR3 DNA: TGTGCCAGCAGCCAAGATTGGGACTATCCCTACAATGAGCAGTTCTTC. It translates to CASSQDWDYPYNEQFF.

This clonotype was observed a handful of times. This CDR3 is CASSGARVETQYF. The CDR3 DNA reads as TGTGCCAGCAGTGGAGCCAGGGTGGAGACCCAGTACTTC. This chain connects TRBV2 to TRBJ2-5; the D gene is possibly TRBD1 (5 bases). The V end was cut by 4 bases, the J end by 5 bases, with 11 bases between. The CDR3 runs to 13 residues. The germline V gene has CDR1 SNHLY and CDR2 FYNNEI.

This clonotype showed up just a few times. This rearrangement joins TRBV3-1 to TRBJ2-7, with 10 bases matching TRBD2. CDR1 and CDR2 from the germline V gene are LGHDT and YNNKEL (reference sequence). The trim removed 4 bases at V and 7 bases at J, leaving 10 bases unmatched. There are 15 residues in the CDR3. The CDR3 DNA reads as TGTGCCAGCAGCCCATCGGCACTAGCGGGATCGGAGCAGTACTTC. The encoded protein is CASSPSALAGSEQYF.

This clonotype turned up a few times. The chain recombines TRBV7-2 with TRBJ2-1, with TRBD1 as a possible D gene (6 bases). The germline gives CDR1 SGHTA, CDR2 FQGNSA. CDR3 length equals 16 residues. Trimming stripped 5 bases from V and 10 bases from J, with 24 bases between. CDR3 sequence (DNA): TGTGCCAGCAGCCCTCCCGCGAGTAGCAGGGGCGGGGAGCAGTTCTTC. Translated: CASSPPASSRGGEQFF.

CDR3 nucleotide sequence: TGCGCCAGCAGCCAAGGGCTGCAGGGGCGCTCTGGAAACACCATATATTTT. It yields the protein CASSQGLQGRSGNTIYF. This chain uses TRBV4-1 with TRBJ1-3, with D maybe TRBD1 (6 bases). Germline V gene data show CDR1 as MGHRA and CDR2 as YSYEKL. V gave up 1 base and J gave up 0 bases, with 13 bases separating them. The length of the CDR3 is 17 residues.

The chain joins TRBV12-3 or TRBV12-4 to TRBJ2-5; D is ambiguous. This CDR3 contains 17 residues. The V end lost 5 bases, the J end lost 4 bases, and 23 bases lay between the germline ends. The CDR3 nucleotides are TGTGCCAGCAGTGTGAGACCGGGTCTAGGCCAATCAGAGACCCAGTACTTC. This codes for CASSVRPGLGQSETQYF.

This clonotype was counted a few times. This chain connects TRBV5-1 to TRBJ2-2, with D maybe TRBD1 (6 bases). The CDR3 is 16 residues long. The germline CDR1 and CDR2 sequences are SGHRS and YFSETQ. V lost 0 bases and J 6 bases, leaving 15 bases between the germline ends. The CDR3 spells CASSLGGPVGSGELFF. The CDR3 nucleotides read TGCGCCAGCAGCTTGGGGGGGCCCGTAGGCTCCGGGGAGCTGTTTTTT.

The chain is built from TRBV12-3 or TRBV12-4 and TRBJ1-2, with a tentative D call TRBD1 (6 bases). Trimming took off 3 bases at V and 1 base at J, with 9 bases between the two ends. This CDR3 is built from 14 residues. CDR3 sequence reads: CASSFRTDNYGYTF. The CDR3 bases are TGTGCCAGCAGTTTCAGGACAGATAACTATGGCTACACCTTC.

The chain is built from TRBV27 and TRBJ1-1; D is unclear. The CDR3 is made up of 13 amino acids. Germline V lookup: CDR1 MNHEY, CDR2 SMNVEV (reference sequence). Trimming pared 3 bases from V and 7 bases from J, leaving 12 bases between. This chain's CDR3 is CASSLMRGDEAFF. DNA for the CDR3: TGTGCCAGCAGTTTGATGCGGGGAGATGAAGCTTTCTTT.

J is TRBJ2-7 and V is TRBV21-1. TRBV21-1 is annotated as a pseudogene. The CDR3 covers 15 residues. The CDR3 region has the DNA TGTGCCAGCAGCAAAGAACCGGAAGATCAGAACGAGCAGTACGTC. It specifies CASSKEPEDQNEQYV.

The chain carries TRBV6-1 and TRBJ1-4; 11 nucleotides agree with TRBD1. J was trimmed by 7 bases and V by 6 bases; bases with no gene match: 7. The germline V gene has CDR1 MNHNS and CDR2 SASEGT. The CDR3 consists of 15 residues. In DNA form, the CDR3 reads TGTGCCAGCAGACTCCCGGGGACAGGGGGTGAAAAACTGTTTTTT. This codes for CASRLPGTGGEKLFF.

The chain links TRBV9 to TRBJ1-2; 9 nucleotides match TRBD1. CDR1 SGDLS and CDR2 YYNGEE come from the germline V gene. The V segment lost 4 bases and the J segment 0 bases; nucleotides outside the gene matches: 7. The CDR3 contains 16 residues. The CDR3, as DNA: TGTGCCAGCAGCTCCCGGGACAGGGTTTCTAACTATGGCTACACCTTC. It yields the protein CASSSRDRVSNYGYTF.

The chain combines TRBV7-2 with TRBJ2-5; perhaps TRBD1 as D (6 bases). Germline-derived CDR1 and CDR2 are SGHTA and FQGNSA. This CDR3 region has 15 residues. The V end lost 3 bases, the J end lost 6 bases, and 17 bases lay between the germline ends. CDR3 in amino acids: CASSFVSGRGQTQYF. CDR3 nucleotide sequence: TGTGCCAGCAGCTTCGTTTCTGGCAGGGGACAGACCCAGTACTTC.

The genes are TRBV3-1 and TRBJ2-2, with TRBD1 matching 7 bases. The V gene end was trimmed by 1 base and the J gene end by 5 bases; junction bases not matched to a gene: 4. The CDR3 has 15 residues. CDR1 LGHDT and CDR2 YNNKEL come from the germline V gene (reference sequence). CDR3 sequence reads: CASSQGLRGTGELFF. In nucleotides, the CDR3 is TGTGCCAGCAGCCAAGGGCTCAGGGGGACCGGGGAGCTGTTTTTT.

The sample holds a few counts of this clonotype. The rearrangement links TRBV29-1 to TRBJ2-2; 9 bases align to TRBD1. V was pared by 5 bases and J by 7 bases, with 5 bases of the junction left unmatched. Per germline, CDR1 SQVTM and CDR2 ANQGSEA. The CDR3 consists of 13 residues. CDR3 amino acids: CSVRTGEVGELFF. Written as DNA, the CDR3 is TGCAGCGTTCGGACAGGGGAGGTCGGGGAGCTGTTTTTT.